The present entry profiles one T cell receptor beta chain with its context. Its antigen is not identified. This CDR3 contains 15 residues. CDR1 is DFQATT, CDR2 SNEGSKA, per germline (reference sequence). Germline trimming cut 6 bases from V and 1 base from J; bases unmatched to any gene: 10. The data were taken from a study of type 1 regulatory T cells. For the study at large: An in vitro protocol generated T-allo10, a Tr1-enriched, alloantigen-specific CD4 T cell product.

TCRdb independently ran MiXCR on the reads; one entry per CDR3 protein. The sample has 55,000 to 65,000 distinct CDR3 sequences, approximately 67% seen once. The V gene is TRBV20-1, the J gene TRBJ1-1, with TRBD1 matching over 8 bases. This TCR was recovered from a human donor in good health. The sequenced sample consisted of cultured non-Tr1 T cells, either the whole culture or a sorted T cell fraction (not recorded which). DNA of the CDR3: TGCAGTGCCCAAGACAGGGGTATGGAGAACACTGAAGCTTTCTTT. Its translation: CSAQDRGMENTEAFF.